The rows below give T cell receptor beta chains drawn from one sample of a study of blood T cell repertoires in COVID-19. Method: immunoSEQ multiplex PCR; TCRdb's copy keeps in-frame clones and lacks some. The sample shows 250,000 to 300,000 clones, around 90% of them seen only once. Sequencing was performed on PBMCs or T cells enriched from blood (not recorded which). These receptors were taken from a woman younger than 45 who had recovered from COVID-19. Each CDR3 is given without its conserved first and last residue. Rows give clone size only sometimes, using once, few, many, or a class for an expanded clone.

v_call: TRBV11-2
j_call: TRBJ2-3
clone_size: NA
cdr3_aa: ASSPSTDTQY

v_call: TRBV15
j_call: TRBJ1-5
clone_size: NA
cdr3_aa: ATRAQGLVH

v_call: TRBV24-1
j_call: TRBJ2-7
clone_size: NA
cdr3_aa: ATHKGSPGAREQY

v_call: TRBV28
j_call: TRBJ1-4
clone_size: NA
cdr3_aa: ASRPNTGQRNEKLF

v_call: TRBV14
j_call: TRBJ2-7
clone_size: NA
cdr3_aa: ASGTGFHEQY

v_call: TRBV6-4
j_call: TRBJ2-7
clone_size: NA
cdr3_aa: ASRTTRRGPYEQY

v_call: TRBV4-3
j_call: TRBJ2-5
clone_size: once
cdr3_aa: ASSQEYRRGGRETQY

v_call: TRBV7-2
j_call: TRBJ2-5
clone_size: NA
cdr3_aa: ASSLGLAGVETQY

v_call: TRBV28
j_call: TRBJ2-3
clone_size: NA
cdr3_aa: AIHRAGQGHTDTQY

v_call: TRBV3-1/TRBV3-2
j_call: TRBJ1-2
clone_size: NA
cdr3_aa: ASSHSTGRYGYT

v_call: TRBV29-1
j_call: TRBJ2-2
clone_size: NA
cdr3_aa: SAATGTNTGELF

v_call: TRBV10-2
j_call: TRBJ2-7
clone_size: NA
cdr3_aa: ATTPSTSSSDEQY

v_call: TRBV4-1
j_call: TRBJ1-2
clone_size: once
cdr3_aa: ASSQEASGGVYYGYT

v_call: TRBV24-1
j_call: TRBJ1-5
clone_size: NA
cdr3_aa: ATSEPGQGGNQPQH

v_call: TRBV7-8
j_call: TRBJ1-4
clone_size: once
cdr3_aa: ASSLVGEGATNEKLF

v_call: TRBV5-8
j_call: TRBJ2-7
clone_size: NA
cdr3_aa: ASSFRGEQY

v_call: TRBV19
j_call: TRBJ1-1
clone_size: NA
cdr3_aa: ASRTRGGMNTEAF

v_call: TRBV24-1
j_call: TRBJ2-2
clone_size: NA
cdr3_aa: ATEALPGELF

v_call: TRBV15
j_call: TRBJ1-6
clone_size: NA
cdr3_aa: ATSRDIGGSGPLH

v_call: TRBV27
j_call: TRBJ1-1
clone_size: NA
cdr3_aa: ASSLYGVTEAF

v_call: TRBV24-1
j_call: TRBJ1-1
clone_size: once
cdr3_aa: ATSDRQGGNTEAF

v_call: TRBV15
j_call: TRBJ1-1
clone_size: NA
cdr3_aa: ATSREALQGPAF

v_call: TRBV10-2
j_call: TRBJ1-2
clone_size: once
cdr3_aa: ASTGGTHYGYT

v_call: TRBV7-3
j_call: TRBJ2-4
clone_size: once
cdr3_aa: ASSISRTGYINIQY

v_call: TRBV19
j_call: TRBJ2-7
clone_size: few
cdr3_aa: ASTQGLAGGPYEQY

v_call: TRBV30
j_call: TRBJ1-5
clone_size: NA
cdr3_aa: AWGTLAGRMNQPQH

v_call: TRBV7-6
j_call: TRBJ2-2
clone_size: NA
cdr3_aa: ASSHPAAGGRELF

v_call: TRBV7-3
j_call: TRBJ2-3
clone_size: NA
cdr3_aa: ASSSHRSRGVTDTQY

v_call: TRBV29-1
j_call: TRBJ2-7
clone_size: NA
cdr3_aa: SVADPGGGGAGWEQY

v_call: TRBV2
j_call: TRBJ2-2
clone_size: NA
cdr3_aa: ASSEEASGSGELF

v_call: TRBV7-3
j_call: TRBJ2-7
clone_size: NA
cdr3_aa: ASSLIPGQGYTSYEQY